The clone carrying this T cell receptor (beta chain) has just a few counts. Its antigen is currently unknown. This entry is derived from a study of T cell repertoires in cytomegalovirus infection. Study-level information: The authors used CMV epitopes that were HLA-C-restricted (recently identified) and HLA-B-restricted (well studied). TCR beta signatures that were public indicated CMV infection and matching HLA type. Study conclusions and caveats: Frequencies of public TCR beta families were cumulated, and this identified carriers of CMV plus the relevant HLA. The study found HLA-C-restricted CMV-specific TCR beta clonotypes dominating the ex vivo response.

TCRdb re-called the reads through MiXCR, storing one row per CDR3 protein. The sample carries some 500,000 distinct CDR3 sequences, around a third recorded once. The ends were cut back, 1 base at V and 6 bases at J, with 11 bases in the middle. The length of the CDR3 is 14 residues. Per the germline V gene, CDR1 is LGHNT and CDR2 is FRNRAP. The sample consisted of cultured PBMCs, taken from culture after CMV antigen stimulation. The chain has TRBV12-5 and TRBJ2-3; D is unclear. This clonotype was sampled from a human donor in good health (CMV status not recorded). Some clones in this sample may be carry-over from other donors' samples. The CDR3 bases are TGTGCTAGTGGTTTGGGGGGATCCACGGATACGCAGTATTTT. This gives the protein CASGLGGSTDTQYF.